These 3 T cell receptor beta chains originate from one sample sequenced in a study of blood T cell repertoires in COVID-19. Here immunoSEQ multiplex PCR was the method, and the copy in TCRdb shows in-frame clones only, minus some. The data hold about 240,000 clones, with roughly 90% observed a single time. Sequenced input: peripheral blood. These TCRs come from a woman aged 30 to 39 with acute or convalescent COVID-19.

V gene TRBV4-3 combines with J gene TRBJ2-7; D is perhaps TRBD1 (5 bases). Germline loops: CDR1 LGHNA, CDR2 YSLEER. CDR3 size: 13 residues. V lost 3 bases to trimming and J lost 2 bases, with 8 bases between them. CDR3 loop: CASSQGLAYEQYF. The CDR3 bases are TGCGCCAGCAGCCAGGGGCTGGCCTACGAGCAGTACTTC.

CDR3 DNA sequence: TGTGCCAGCAGCTTAAGCGCGGGAGGGGGAGCGCAGTATTTT. Its translation is CASSLSAGGGAQYF. The chain employs TRBV7-3 and TRBJ2-3, with 9 nucleotides matching TRBD2. Germline values: CDR1 SGHTA, CDR2 FQGTGA. The CDR3 is made up of 14 amino acids. V lost 1 base, J lost 10 bases, and 6 bases stayed unmatched.

The V and J genes are TRBV12-3 or TRBV12-4 and TRBJ1-1; D gene uncertain. V was trimmed by 6 bases and J by 4 bases, leaving 12 bases between them. The CDR3 runs to 13 residues. CDR3 DNA sequence: TGTGCCAGCAGGATACTGCGGGGCACTGAAGCTTTCTTT. This encodes CASRILRGTEAFF.